A selection of T cell receptor beta chains follows, all from one sample in a study of blood T cell repertoires in COVID-19. This table comes from immunoSEQ multiplex PCR, and its TCRdb copy is limited to in-frame clones, with some not included. The table records hundreds of thousands of clones, 87% of them present only once. The sequenced sample consisted of PBMCs or T cells enriched from blood (not recorded which). The receptors here all came from a woman under 40 who had recovered from COVID-19. The CDR3 runs from the conserved cysteine through the conserved F or W. The D gene is left open where the match is weak. Clone size is given for some rows only: seen once, a few or many times, or a class if the clone is expanded.

clone_size d_call j_call v_call cdr3_aa cdr3_nt
- - TRBJ1-3 TRBV10-3 CAISVLEGAGNTIYF TGTGCCATCAGTGTTCTTGAGGGGGCTGGAAACACCATATATTTT
- - TRBJ1-6 TRBV7-8 CASARSSGTSYNSPLHF TGTGCCAGCGCGCGATCCTCAGGGACAAGCTATAATTCACCCCTCCACTTT
- - TRBJ2-3 TRBV6-5 CASRRQTTDTQYF TGTGCCAGCAGAAGACAGACAACAGATACGCAGTATTTT
- - TRBJ1-6 TRBV27 CASSLSAGWTLHF TGTGCCAGCAGTTTATCCGCGGGATGGACCCTCCACTTT
- - TRBJ2-3 TRBV24-1 CATSDPRQTDTQYF TGTGCCACCAGTGACCCACGACAGACAGATACGCAGTATTTT
- TRBD2 TRBJ2-3 TRBV7-8 CASSLVAGGPDTQYF TGTGCCAGCAGCTTAGTGGCGGGGGGGCCAGATACGCAGTATTTT
- TRBD1 TRBJ2-3 TRBV14 CASSPHPGTGSTDTQYF TGTGCCAGCAGCCCTCATCCCGGGACAGGGAGCACAGATACGCAGTATTTT
- TRBD1 TRBJ1-4 TRBV2 CASSLTGGGHEKLFF TGTGCCAGCAGCCTAACAGGGGGCGGGCATGAAAAACTGTTTTTT
- TRBD1 TRBJ2-2 TRBV18 CASSPLDRGRGSTGELFF TGTGCCAGCTCACCACTTGACAGGGGGCGAGGTAGCACCGGGGAGCTGTTTTTT
- - TRBJ1-3 TRBV6-5 CASSYKGGTGNTIYF TGTGCCAGCAGTTACAAGGGAGGGACTGGAAACACCATATATTTT
once - TRBJ2-7 TRBV9 CASSPRLPNYEQYF TGTGCCAGCAGCCCCCGACTGCCTAACTACGAGCAGTACTTC
- - TRBJ1-3 TRBV10-3 CAISEKVLSGNTIYF TGTGCCATCAGTGAAAAAGTGCTATCTGGAAACACCATATATTTT
- TRBD1 TRBJ2-5 TRBV5-1 CASSLTGGRGETQYF TGCGCCAGCAGCTTGACAGGGGGCCGGGGGGAGACCCAGTACTTC
- TRBD1 TRBJ1-6 TRBV6-2/TRBV6-3 CASSWTGGYNSPLHF TGTGCCAGCAGTTGGACAGGGGGTTATAATTCACCCCTCCACTTT
- - TRBJ2-3 TRBV4-3 CASSQEPYLPLAQYF TGCGCCAGCAGCCAAGAACCCTACTTACCCCTTGCGCAGTATTTT
- - TRBJ1-1 TRBV5-4 CASSSKGRRWDTEAFF TGTGCCAGCAGCTCGAAAGGGAGGAGGTGGGACACTGAAGCTTTCTTT
- TRBD1 TRBJ2-1 TRBV11-2 CASSLTVAGGHNEQFF TGTGCCAGCAGCCTAACAGTCGCAGGGGGTCATAATGAGCAGTTCTTC
- TRBD1 TRBJ2-3 TRBV5-1 CASTTAGTGMTDTQYF TGCGCCAGCACCACAGCCGGGACAGGGATGACAGATACGCAGTATTTT
- - TRBJ2-1 TRBV5-1 CASGSDGQGGVYNEQFF TGCGCCAGCGGATCAGACGGGCAGGGGGGTGTCTACAATGAGCAGTTCTTC
- TRBD1 TRBJ2-4 TRBV29-1 CSVVGTGAGNIQYF TGCAGCGTAGTCGGAACAGGGGCCGGGAACATTCAGTACTTC
- TRBD1 TRBJ1-3 TRBV28 CASSGGDRRNTIYF TGTGCCAGCAGTGGAGGGGACAGGAGAAACACCATATATTTT
- TRBD1 TRBJ2-7 TRBV7-9 CASSLGQGTYEQYF TGTGCCAGCAGCCTTGGACAGGGCACCTACGAGCAGTACTTC
few - TRBJ1-2 TRBV30 CAWSYPGSTFGYTF TGTGCCTGGAGCTATCCGGGAAGTACGTTTGGCTACACCTTC
- TRBD1 TRBJ2-7 TRBV18 CASSPGTGRGEQYF TGTGCCAGCTCACCAGGGACAGGGAGAGGCGAGCAGTACTTC
few - TRBJ1-5 TRBV19 CASSPTSNQPQHF TGTGCCAGTAGTCCCACAAGCAATCAGCCCCAGCATTTT
- - TRBJ1-1 TRBV28 CASSLGGHLVLAEAFF TGTGCCAGCAGTTTAGGGGGCCATTTAGTACTCGCTGAAGCTTTCTTT
- - TRBJ2-2 TRBV27 CASSFGPNTGELFF TGTGCCAGCAGTTTTGGCCCGAACACCGGGGAGCTGTTTTTT
- TRBD2 TRBJ2-1 TRBV5-1 CASSQTTSSRDNEQFF TGCGCCAGCAGCCAAACGACTAGCTCCAGAGACAATGAGCAGTTCTTC
- TRBD1 TRBJ1-5 TRBV7-2 CASSRDRADGQPQHF TGTGCCAGCAGCCGGGACAGGGCCGACGGTCAGCCCCAGCATTTT
once - TRBJ2-7 TRBV7-8 CASSLMTGAYEQYF TGTGCCAGCAGCTTGATGACGGGGGCCTACGAGCAGTACTTC
- - TRBJ1-5 TRBV27 CASSLSFYSNQPQHF TGTGCCAGCAGTTTATCATTCTATAGCAATCAGCCCCAGCATTTT
- TRBD1 TRBJ1-1 TRBV6-5 CASSHLDRDTEAFF TGTGCCAGCAGTCACCTAGACAGGGACACTGAAGCTTTCTTT
- - TRBJ2-7 TRBV12-1 CASSLLTGTLYEQYF TGTGCCAGCAGCCTACTTACCGGGACACTCTACGAGCAGTACTTC
- TRBD1 TRBJ2-1 TRBV27 CASSLRDRANEQFF TGTGCCAGCAGTCTACGGGACAGGGCTAATGAGCAGTTCTTC
- - TRBJ1-6 TRBV27 CASQPGTYNSPLHF TGTGCCAGCCAACCAGGGACCTATAATTCACCCCTCCACTTT
- - TRBJ1-1 TRBV12-3/TRBV12-4 CASRPGYTEAFF TGTGCCAGCAGGCCAGGGTACACTGAAGCTTTCTTT
- - TRBJ2-5 TRBV11-2 CASSPAVRGGMETQYF TGTGCCAGCAGCCCAGCGGTCAGGGGAGGGATGGAGACCCAGTACTTC
once - TRBJ1-1 TRBV18 CASSLKTENTEAFF TGTGCCAGCTCACTTAAGACAGAAAACACTGAAGCTTTCTTT
- TRBD2 TRBJ2-2 TRBV5-1 CASNRAGDAGELFF TGCGCCAGCAATCGGGCGGGGGACGCCGGGGAGCTGTTTTTT
- TRBD2 TRBJ2-2 TRBV3-1/TRBV3-2 CASSQVAAGRAGELFF TGTGCCAGCAGCCAAGTGGCAGCGGGGAGGGCCGGGGAGCTGTTTTTT
- - TRBJ1-1 TRBV29-1 CSVEGSLNTEAFF TGCAGCGTTGAGGGCAGCTTGAACACTGAAGCTTTCTTT
- TRBD1 TRBJ1-5 TRBV27 CASSSLTGAPYQPQHF TGTGCCAGCAGTTCCTTGACAGGGGCGCCGTATCAGCCCCAGCATTTT